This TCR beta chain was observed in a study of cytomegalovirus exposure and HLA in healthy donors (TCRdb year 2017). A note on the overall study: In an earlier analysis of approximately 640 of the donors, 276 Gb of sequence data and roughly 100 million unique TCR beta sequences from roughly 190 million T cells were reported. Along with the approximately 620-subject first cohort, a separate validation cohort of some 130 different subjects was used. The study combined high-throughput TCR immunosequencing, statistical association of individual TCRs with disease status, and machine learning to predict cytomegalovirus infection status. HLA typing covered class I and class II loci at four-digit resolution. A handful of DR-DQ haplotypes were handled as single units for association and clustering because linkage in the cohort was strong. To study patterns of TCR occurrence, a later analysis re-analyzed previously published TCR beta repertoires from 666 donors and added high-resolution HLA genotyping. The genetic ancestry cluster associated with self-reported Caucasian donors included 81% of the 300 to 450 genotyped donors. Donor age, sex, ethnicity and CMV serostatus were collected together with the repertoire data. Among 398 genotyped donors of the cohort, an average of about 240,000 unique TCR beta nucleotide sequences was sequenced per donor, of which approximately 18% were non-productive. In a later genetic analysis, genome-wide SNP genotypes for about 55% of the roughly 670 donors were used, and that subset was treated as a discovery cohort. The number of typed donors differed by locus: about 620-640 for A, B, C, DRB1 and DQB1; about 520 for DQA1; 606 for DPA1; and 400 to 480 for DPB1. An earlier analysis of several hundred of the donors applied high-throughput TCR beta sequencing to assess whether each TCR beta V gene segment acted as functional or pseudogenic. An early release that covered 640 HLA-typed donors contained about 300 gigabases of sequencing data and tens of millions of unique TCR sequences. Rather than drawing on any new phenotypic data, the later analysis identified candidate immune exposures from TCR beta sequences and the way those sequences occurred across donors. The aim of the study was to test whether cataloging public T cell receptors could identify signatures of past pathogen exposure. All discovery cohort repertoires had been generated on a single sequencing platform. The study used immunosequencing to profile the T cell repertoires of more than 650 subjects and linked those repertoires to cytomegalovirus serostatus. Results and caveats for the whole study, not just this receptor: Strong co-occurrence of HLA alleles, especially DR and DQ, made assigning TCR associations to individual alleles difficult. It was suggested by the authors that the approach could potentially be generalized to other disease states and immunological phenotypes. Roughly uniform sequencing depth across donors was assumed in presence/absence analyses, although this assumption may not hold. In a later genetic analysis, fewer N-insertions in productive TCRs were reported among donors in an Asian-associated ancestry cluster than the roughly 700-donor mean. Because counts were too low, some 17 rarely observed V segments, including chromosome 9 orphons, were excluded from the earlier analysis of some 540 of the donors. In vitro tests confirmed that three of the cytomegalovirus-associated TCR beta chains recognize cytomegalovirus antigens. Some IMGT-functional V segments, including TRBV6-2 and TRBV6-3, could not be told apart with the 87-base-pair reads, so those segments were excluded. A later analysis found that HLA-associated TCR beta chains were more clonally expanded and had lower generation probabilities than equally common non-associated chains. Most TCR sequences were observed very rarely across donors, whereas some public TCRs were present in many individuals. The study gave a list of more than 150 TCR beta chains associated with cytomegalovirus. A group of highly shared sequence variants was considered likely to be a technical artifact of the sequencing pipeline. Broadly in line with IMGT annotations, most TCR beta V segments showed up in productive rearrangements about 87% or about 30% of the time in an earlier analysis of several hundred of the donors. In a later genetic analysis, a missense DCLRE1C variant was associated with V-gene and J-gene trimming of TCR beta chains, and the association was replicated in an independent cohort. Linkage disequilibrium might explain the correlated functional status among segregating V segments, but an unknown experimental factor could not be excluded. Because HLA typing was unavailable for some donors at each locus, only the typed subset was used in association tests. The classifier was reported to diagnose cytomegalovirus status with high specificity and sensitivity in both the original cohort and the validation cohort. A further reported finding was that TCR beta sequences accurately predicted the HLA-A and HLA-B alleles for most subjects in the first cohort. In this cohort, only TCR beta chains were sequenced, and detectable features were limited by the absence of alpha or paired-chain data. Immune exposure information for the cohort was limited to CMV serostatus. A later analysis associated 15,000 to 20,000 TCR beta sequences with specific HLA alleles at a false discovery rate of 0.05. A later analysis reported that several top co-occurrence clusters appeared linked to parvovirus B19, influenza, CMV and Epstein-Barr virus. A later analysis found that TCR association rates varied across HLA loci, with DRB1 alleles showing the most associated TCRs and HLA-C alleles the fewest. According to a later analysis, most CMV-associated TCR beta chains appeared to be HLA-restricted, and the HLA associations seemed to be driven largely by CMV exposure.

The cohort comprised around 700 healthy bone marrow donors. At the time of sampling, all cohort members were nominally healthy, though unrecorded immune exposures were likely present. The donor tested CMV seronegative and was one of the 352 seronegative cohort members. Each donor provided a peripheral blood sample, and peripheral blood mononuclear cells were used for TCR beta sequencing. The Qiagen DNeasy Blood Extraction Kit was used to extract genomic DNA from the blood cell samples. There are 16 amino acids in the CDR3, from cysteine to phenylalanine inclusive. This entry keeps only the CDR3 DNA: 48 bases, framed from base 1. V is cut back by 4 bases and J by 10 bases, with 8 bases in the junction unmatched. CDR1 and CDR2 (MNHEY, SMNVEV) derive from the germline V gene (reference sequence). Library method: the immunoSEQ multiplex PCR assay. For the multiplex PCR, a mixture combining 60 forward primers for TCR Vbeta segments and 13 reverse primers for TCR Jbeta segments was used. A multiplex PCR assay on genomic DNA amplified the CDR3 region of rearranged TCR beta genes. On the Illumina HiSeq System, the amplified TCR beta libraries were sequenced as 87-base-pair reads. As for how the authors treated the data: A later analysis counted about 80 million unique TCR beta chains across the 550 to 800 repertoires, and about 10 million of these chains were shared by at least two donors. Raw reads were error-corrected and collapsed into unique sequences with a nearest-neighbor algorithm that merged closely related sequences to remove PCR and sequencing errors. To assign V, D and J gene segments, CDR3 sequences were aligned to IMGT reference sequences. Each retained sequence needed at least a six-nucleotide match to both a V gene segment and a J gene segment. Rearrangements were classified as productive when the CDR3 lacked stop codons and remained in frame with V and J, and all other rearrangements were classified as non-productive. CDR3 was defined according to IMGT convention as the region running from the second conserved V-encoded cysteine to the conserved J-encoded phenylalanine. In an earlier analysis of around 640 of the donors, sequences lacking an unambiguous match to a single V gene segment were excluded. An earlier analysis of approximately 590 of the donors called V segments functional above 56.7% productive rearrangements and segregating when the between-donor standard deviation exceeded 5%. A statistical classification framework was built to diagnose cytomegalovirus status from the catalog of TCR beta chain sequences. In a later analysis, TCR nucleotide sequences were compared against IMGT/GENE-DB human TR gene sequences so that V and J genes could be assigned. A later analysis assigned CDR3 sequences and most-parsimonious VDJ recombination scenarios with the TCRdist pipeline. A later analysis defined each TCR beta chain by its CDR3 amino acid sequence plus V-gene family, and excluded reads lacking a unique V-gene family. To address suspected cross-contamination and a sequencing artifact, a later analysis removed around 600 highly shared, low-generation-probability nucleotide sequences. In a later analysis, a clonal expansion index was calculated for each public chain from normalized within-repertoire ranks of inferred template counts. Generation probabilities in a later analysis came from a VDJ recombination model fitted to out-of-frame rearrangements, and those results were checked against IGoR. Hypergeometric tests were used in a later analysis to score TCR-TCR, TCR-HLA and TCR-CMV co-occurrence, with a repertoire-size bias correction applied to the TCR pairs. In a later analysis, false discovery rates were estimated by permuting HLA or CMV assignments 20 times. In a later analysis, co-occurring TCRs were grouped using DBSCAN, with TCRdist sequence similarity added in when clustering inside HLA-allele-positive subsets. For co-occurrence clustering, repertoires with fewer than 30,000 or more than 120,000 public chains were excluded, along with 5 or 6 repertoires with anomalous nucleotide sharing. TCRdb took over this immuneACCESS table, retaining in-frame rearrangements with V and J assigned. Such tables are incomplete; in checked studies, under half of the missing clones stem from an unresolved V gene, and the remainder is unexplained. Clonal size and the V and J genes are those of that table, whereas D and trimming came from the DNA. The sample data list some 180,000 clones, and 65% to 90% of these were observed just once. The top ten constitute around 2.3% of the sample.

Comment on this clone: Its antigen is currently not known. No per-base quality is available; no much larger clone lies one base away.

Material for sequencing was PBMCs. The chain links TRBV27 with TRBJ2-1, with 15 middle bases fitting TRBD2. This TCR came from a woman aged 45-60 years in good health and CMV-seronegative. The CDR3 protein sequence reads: CASSSRTSGRAGEQFF. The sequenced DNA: TGTGCCAGCAGTTCCCGGACTAGCGGGAGGGCCGGGGAGCAGTTCTTC.